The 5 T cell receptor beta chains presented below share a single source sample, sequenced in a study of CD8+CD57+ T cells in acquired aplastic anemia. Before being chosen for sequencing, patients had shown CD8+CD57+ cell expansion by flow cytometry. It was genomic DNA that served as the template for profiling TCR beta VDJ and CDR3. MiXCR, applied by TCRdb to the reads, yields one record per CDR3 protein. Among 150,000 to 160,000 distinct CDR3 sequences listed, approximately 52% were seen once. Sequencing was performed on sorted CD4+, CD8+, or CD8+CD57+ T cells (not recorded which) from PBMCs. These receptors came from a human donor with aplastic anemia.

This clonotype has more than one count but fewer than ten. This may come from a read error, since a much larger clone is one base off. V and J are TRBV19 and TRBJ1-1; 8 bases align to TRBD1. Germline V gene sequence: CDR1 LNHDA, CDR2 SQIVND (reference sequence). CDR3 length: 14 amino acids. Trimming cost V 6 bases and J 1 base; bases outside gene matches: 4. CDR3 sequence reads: CASSQDRANTEAFF. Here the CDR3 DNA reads TGTGCCAGTAGCCAGGACAGGGCGAACACTGAAGCTTTCTTT.

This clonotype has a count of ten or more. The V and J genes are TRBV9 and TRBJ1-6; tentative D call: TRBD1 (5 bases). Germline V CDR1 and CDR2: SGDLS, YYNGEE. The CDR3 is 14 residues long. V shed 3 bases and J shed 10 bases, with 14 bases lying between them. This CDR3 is CASSAGGGASPLHF. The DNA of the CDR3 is TGTGCCAGCAGCGCCGGCGGTGGGGCCTCACCCCTCCACTTT.

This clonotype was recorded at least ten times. The DNA for the CDR3 is TGTGCCAGCAGCTCCGGGAGCTCCTACGAGCAGTACTTC. This sequence encodes CASSSGSSYEQYF. The chain couples TRBV7-3 to TRBJ2-7; tentative D call: TRBD2 (6 bases). Trimming stripped 4 bases from V and 0 bases from J, with 7 bases between. CDR3 length: 13 amino acids. CDR1 is SGHTA, CDR2 FQGTGA, per germline.

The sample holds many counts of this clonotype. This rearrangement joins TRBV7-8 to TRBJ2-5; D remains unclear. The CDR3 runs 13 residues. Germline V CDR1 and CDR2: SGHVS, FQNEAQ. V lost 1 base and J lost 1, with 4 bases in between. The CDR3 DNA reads TGTGCCAGCAGCTTAGAACTCCAAGAGACCCAGTACTTC. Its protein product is CASSLELQETQYF.

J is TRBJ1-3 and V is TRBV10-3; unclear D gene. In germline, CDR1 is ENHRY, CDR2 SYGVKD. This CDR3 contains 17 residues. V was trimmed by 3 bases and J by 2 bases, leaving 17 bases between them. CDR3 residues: CAISDPGRLGAGNTIYF. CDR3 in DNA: TGTGCCATCAGTGACCCGGGCAGGCTGGGTGCTGGAAACACCATATATTTT.